This entry lists 9 T cell receptor beta chains sequenced from one sample in a study of cytomegalovirus exposure and HLA in healthy donors. The primer mix had 60 Vbeta and 13 Jbeta primers. Some clones are missing from TCRdb's copy, which holds only in-frame ones; the method was immunoSEQ multiplex PCR. The sample lists about 190,000 clones, roughly 80% seen once, with about 1.5% in the top ten. Sequenced input: PBMCs. The receptor source for this set is a woman in her late teens or twenties in good health and CMV-seronegative.

V is TRBV6-1 and J is TRBJ1-5, with 11 bases identical to TRBD1. This CDR3 has 15 residues. Germline CDR1 is MNHNS and CDR2 is SASEGT. Losses at the gene ends were 1 base for V and 6 bases for J; bases not matched to a gene: 2. The CDR3 region has the DNA TGTGCCAGCAGTGAAGGGACAGGGGGCTTTCAGCCCCAGCATTTT. It translates to CASSEGTGGFQPQHF.

This clone was seen only a few times. The chain uses TRBV9 and TRBJ2-7; 11 nucleotides align to TRBD2. CDR3 size: 15 residues. Germline V CDR1 and CDR2: SGDLS, YYNGEE. With V trimmed by 3 bases and J by 3 bases, 5 bases remained unmatched. The chain's CDR3 is CASSEGTSGYYEQYF. CDR3 coding DNA: TGTGCCAGCAGCGAGGGGACTAGCGGATACTACGAGCAGTACTTC.

A single count supports this clone. The chain employs TRBV6-5 and TRBJ1-2, with 7 nucleotides matching TRBD1. The CDR3 sequence is 14 residues long. Looked up from germline, CDR1 is MNHEY and CDR2 is SVGAGI. Trimming took 8 bases from V and 4 from J; bases not matched to a gene: 10. CDR3 nucleotide sequence: TGTGCCAGCGGACCTGGACAGGCTATCTATGGCTACACCTTC. Encoded protein: CASGPGQAIYGYTF.

This clone was detected only a few times. The chain couples TRBV7-9 to TRBJ2-7; 7 nucleotides agree with TRBD1. CDR3 length: 14 amino acids. CDR1 SEHNR and CDR2 FQNEAQ come from the germline V gene (reference sequence). V shed 3 bases and J 3 bases; nucleotides not matched to a gene: 5. The CDR3 region is CASSFPGQSYEQYF. CDR3 DNA: TGTGCCAGCAGCTTCCCGGGACAGAGCTACGAGCAGTACTTC.

The V and J genes are TRBV27 and TRBJ1-2, with 11 bases lining up with TRBD1. CDR3 length: 14 residues. In germline, CDR1 is MNHEY, CDR2 SMNVEV (reference sequence). Trimming cost V 6 bases and J 4 bases; bases outside gene matches: 4. The CDR3 DNA reads as TGTGCCAGCAGAGGGACAGGGGGAGGCTATGGCTACACCTTC. Translated: CASRGTGGGYGYTF.

The rearrangement uses TRBV4-2 and TRBJ2-6; D possibly corresponds to TRBD2 (5 bases). The CDR3 spans 15 residues. Per the germline V gene, CDR1 is LGHNA and CDR2 is YNFKEQ. V was pared by 4 bases and J by 0 bases, with 7 bases between. In DNA, the CDR3 is TGTGCCAGCAGCCCACGGGACTCTGGGGCCAACGTCCTGACTTTC. Translating it yields CASSPRDSGANVLTF.

The rearrangement uses TRBV7-3 and TRBJ2-3; D is possibly TRBD1 (6 bases). CDR3 length: 15 amino acids. From germline, CDR1 is SGHTA and CDR2 FQGTGA. The V end was cut by 5 bases, the J end by 1 base, with 13 bases between. The CDR3: CASSPGGGRTDTQYF. The CDR3 bases are TGTGCCAGCAGCCCTGGGGGCGGACGCACAGATACGCAGTATTTT.

This chain connects TRBV28 to TRBJ2-5; 9 bases fit TRBD1. CDR1 MDHEN and CDR2 SYDVKM come from the germline V gene. The CDR3 runs to 14 residues. The trim removed 5 bases at V and 3 bases at J, leaving 4 bases unmatched. The CDR3 here is CASSRDRVEETQYF. The CDR3, as DNA: TGTGCCAGCAGTCGGGACAGGGTGGAAGAGACCCAGTACTTC.

The V and J genes are TRBV7-3 and TRBJ2-1, with 12 nucleotides matching TRBD2. V dropped 5 bases and J dropped 4; count of bases not matched to a gene: 6. The CDR3 has 16 residues. Germline V CDR1 and CDR2: SGHTA, FQGTGA. CDR3 protein: CASSTLAGGSYNEQFF. For the CDR3, the DNA is TGTGCCAGCAGCACGCTAGCGGGGGGGAGTTACAATGAGCAGTTCTTC.